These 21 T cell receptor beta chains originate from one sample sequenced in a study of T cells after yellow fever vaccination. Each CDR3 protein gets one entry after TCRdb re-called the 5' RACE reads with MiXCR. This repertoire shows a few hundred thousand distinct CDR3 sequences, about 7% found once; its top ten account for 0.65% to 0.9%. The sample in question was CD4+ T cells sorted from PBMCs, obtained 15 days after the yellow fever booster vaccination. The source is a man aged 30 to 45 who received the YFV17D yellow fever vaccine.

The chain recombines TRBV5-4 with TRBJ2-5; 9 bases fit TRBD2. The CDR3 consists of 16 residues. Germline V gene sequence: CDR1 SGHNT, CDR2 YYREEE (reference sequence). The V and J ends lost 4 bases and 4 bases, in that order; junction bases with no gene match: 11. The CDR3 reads CASSEGAGGVAETQYF. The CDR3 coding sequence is TGTGCCAGCAGCGAGGGAGCGGGAGGCGTAGCAGAGACCCAGTACTTC.

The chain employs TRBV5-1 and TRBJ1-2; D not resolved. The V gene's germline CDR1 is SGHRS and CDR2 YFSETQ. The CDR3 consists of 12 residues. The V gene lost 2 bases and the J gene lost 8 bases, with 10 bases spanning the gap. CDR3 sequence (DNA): TGCGCCAGCAGCTTCGACACCGCGGGCTACACCTTC. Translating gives CASSFDTAGYTF.

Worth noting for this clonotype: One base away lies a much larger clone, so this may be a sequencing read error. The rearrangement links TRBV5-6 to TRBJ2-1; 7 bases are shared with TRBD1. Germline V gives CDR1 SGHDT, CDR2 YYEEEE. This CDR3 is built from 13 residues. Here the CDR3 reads CAGSIDRENEQFF. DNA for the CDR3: TGTGCCGGCAGCATAGACAGGGAGAATGAGCAGTTCTTC.

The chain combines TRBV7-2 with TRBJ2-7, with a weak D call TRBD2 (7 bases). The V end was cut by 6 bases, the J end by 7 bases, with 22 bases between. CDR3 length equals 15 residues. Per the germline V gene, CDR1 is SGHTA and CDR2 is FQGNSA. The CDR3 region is CASRGGGGTTREQYF. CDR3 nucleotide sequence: TGTGCCAGCAGGGGCGGGGGCGGGACAACTAGGGAGCAGTACTTC.

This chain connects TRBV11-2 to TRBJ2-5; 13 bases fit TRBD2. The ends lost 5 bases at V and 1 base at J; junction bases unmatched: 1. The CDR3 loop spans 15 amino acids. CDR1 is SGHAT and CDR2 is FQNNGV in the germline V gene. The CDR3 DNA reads TGTGCCAGCAGCGGGACTAGCGGGGTCCAAGAGACCCAGTACTTC. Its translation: CASSGTSGVQETQYF.

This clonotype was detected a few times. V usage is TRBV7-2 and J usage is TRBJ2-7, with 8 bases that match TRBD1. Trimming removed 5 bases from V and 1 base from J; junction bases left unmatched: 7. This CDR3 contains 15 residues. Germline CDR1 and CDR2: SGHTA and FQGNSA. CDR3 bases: TGTGCCAGCAGCCAAGACAGGGGCCGTTCCTACGAGCAGTACTTC. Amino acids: CASSQDRGRSYEQYF.

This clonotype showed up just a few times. The CDR3 sequence: CSASLVGEQYF. In nucleotides, the CDR3 is TGCAGTGCTAGTTTAGTCGGCGAGCAGTACTTC. The V call is TRBV20-1, the J call TRBJ2-7; no definite D call. The germline V gene has CDR1 DFQATT and CDR2 SNEGSKA (reference sequence). Between the trimmed V and J ends, which lost 3 bases and 6 bases, there was a span of 9 bases. CDR3 length: 11 residues.

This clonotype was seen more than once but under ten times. The CDR3 sequence: CASSYGTGLYEQYF. Written as DNA, the CDR3 is TGTGCCAGCAGTTACGGGACAGGACTCTACGAGCAGTACTTC. The chain is built from TRBV6-5 and TRBJ2-7, with TRBD1 identical over 8 bases. J was trimmed by 3 bases and V by 2 bases; bases with no gene match: 3. The CDR3 runs to 14 residues. Germline CDR1 and CDR2: MNHEY and SVGAGI.

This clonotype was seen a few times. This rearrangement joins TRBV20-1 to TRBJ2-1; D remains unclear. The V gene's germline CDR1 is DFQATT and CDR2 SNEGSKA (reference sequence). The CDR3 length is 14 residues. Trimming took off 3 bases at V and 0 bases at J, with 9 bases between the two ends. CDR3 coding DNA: TGCAGTGCTAGTAGGGTGGCCTCCTACAATGAGCAGTTCTTC. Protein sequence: CSASRVASYNEQFF.

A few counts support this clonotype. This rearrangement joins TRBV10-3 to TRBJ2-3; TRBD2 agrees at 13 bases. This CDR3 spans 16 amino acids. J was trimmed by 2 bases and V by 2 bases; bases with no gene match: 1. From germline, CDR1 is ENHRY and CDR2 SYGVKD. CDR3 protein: CAISEGLAGVTDTQYF. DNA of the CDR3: TGTGCCATCAGTGAGGGACTAGCGGGAGTCACAGATACGCAGTATTTT.

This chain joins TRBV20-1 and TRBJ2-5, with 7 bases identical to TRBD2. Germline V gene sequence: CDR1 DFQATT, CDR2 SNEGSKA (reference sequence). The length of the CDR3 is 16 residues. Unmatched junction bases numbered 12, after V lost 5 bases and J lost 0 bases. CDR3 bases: TGCAGTGCTTCCTCCACTCTAGCGGTGTACCAAGAGACCCAGTACTTC. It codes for CSASSTLAVYQETQYF.

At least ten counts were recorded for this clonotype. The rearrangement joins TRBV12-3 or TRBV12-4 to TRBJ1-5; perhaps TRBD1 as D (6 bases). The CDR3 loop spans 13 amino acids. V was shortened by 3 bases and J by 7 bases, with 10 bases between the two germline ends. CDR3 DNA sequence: TGTGCCAGCAGTTTCAAGGGGGGCCAGCCCCAGCATTTT. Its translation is CASSFKGGQPQHF.

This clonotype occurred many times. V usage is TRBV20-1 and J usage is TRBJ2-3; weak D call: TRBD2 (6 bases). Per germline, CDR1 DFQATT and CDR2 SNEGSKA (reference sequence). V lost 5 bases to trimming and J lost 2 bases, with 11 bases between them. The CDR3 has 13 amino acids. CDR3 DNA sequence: TGCAGTGCTCCCCGCGGGACCACAGATACGCAGTATTTT. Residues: CSAPRGTTDTQYF.

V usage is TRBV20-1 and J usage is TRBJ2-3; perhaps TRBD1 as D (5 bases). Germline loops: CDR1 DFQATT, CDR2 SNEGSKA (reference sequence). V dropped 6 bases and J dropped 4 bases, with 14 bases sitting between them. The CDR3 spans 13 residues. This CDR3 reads CSAGRSAPDTQYF. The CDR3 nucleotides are TGCAGTGCGGGGCGGAGCGCTCCAGATACGCAGTATTTT.

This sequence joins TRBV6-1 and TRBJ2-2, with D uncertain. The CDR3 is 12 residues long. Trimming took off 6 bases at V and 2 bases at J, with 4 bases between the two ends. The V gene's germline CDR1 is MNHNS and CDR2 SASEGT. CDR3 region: CASSVNTGELFF. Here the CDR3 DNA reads TGTGCCAGCAGCGTTAACACCGGGGAGCTGTTTTTT.

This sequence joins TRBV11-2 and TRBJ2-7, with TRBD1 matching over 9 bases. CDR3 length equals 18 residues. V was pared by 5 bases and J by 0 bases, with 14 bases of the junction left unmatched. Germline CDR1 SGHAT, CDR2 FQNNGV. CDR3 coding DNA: TGTGCCAGCAGCCGTGTAACATTACAGGGGGCTAGCTCCTACGAGCAGTACTTC. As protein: CASSRVTLQGASSYEQYF.

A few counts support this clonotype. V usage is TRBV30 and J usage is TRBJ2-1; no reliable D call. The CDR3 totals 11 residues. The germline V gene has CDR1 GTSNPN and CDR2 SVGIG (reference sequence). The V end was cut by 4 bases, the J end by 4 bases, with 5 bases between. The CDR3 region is CAWTRYNEQFF. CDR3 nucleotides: TGTGCCTGGACTCGGTACAATGAGCAGTTCTTC.

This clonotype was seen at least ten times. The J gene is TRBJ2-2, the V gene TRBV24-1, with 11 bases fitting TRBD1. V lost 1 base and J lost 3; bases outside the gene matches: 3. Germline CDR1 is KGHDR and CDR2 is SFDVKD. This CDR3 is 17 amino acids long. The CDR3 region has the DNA TGTGCCACCAGTGATTTCGGACAGGGGGCTTACACCGGGGAGCTGTTTTTT. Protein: CATSDFGQGAYTGELFF.

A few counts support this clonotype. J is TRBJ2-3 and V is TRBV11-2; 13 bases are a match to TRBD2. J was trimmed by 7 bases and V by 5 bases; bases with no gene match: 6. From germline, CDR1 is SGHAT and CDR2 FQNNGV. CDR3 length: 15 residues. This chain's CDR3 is CASSRGLAGSNTQYF. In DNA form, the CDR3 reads TGTGCCAGCAGCAGGGGACTAGCGGGATCTAATACGCAGTATTTT.

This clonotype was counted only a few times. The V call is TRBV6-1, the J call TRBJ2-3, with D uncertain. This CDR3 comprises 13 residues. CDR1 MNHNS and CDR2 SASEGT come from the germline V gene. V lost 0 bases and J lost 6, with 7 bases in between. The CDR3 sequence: CASSEATRDTQYF. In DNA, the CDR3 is TGTGCCAGCAGTGAAGCTACGAGGGATACGCAGTATTTT.

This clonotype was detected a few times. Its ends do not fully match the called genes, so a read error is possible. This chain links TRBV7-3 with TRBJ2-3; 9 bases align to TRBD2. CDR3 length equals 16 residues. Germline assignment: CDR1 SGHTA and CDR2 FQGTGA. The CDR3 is CASSLAGAGGTDTKYF. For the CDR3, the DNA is TGTGCCAGCAGCTTAGCGGGAGCGGGGGGCACAGATACGAAGTATTTT.